Described below is a single T cell receptor (beta chain) sequence and its context. Its target is not known. The CDR3 is made up of 15 amino acids. Germline V gene lookup returns CDR1 SGHNT and CDR2 YYREEE (reference sequence). With 4 bases removed from V and 1 base from J, the gap between germline ends came to 12 bases. The treatment is: some 20 received Ad26.COV2.S at low or high dose, single or two shots; several received placebo; per-sample allocation not given. The investigators took samples on day 63 after the first vaccine or placebo injection. The data derive from a study of Ad26.COV2.S vaccination and SARS-CoV-2 variants. Background on the study: The donor belonged to the COV1001 Ad26.COV2.S trial arm. Notes on the study in general: TCR breadth and depth analyses may have underestimated total T cell responses. Vaccine and placebo recipients had comparable breadth of non-spike TCRs.

Sequenced by immunoSEQ multiplex PCR; TCRdb stores in-frame clones only, minus some. Seen here are around 420,000 clones, approximately 88% observed once, and the top ten hold approximately 4%. Material: peripheral blood, obtained in a trial of Ad26.COV2.S vaccine versus placebo. The chain is built from TRBV5-4 and TRBJ2-4; maybe TRBD1 (6 bases). The sequence came from a person aged 18-65 years who received the Ad26.COV2.S COVID-19 vaccine or a placebo. The chain's CDR3 is CASSISTGAKNIQYF. In DNA form, the CDR3 reads TGTGCCAGCAGCATTAGTACAGGGGCCAAAAACATTCAGTACTTC.